Described below is a single T cell receptor (beta chain) sequence and its context. The data stem from a study of control samples from healthy donors and cancer patients. Sequenced by immunoSEQ multiplex PCR; TCRdb stores in-frame clones only, minus some. The profile shows some 150,000 clones, about nine tenths of them singletons. Germline V gene lookup returns CDR1 SGHDN and CDR2 FVKESK. The CDR3 sequence is 17 residues long. Unmatched junction bases numbered 3, after V lost 4 bases and J lost 0 bases. This chain connects TRBV14 to TRBJ2-1, with 13 bases identical to TRBD2. Sequencing was done on a sample of blood. The receptor was isolated from a woman aged 25 to 39 in good health. CDR3 in DNA: TGTGCCAGCAGCCCATGGACTAGCGGGAGCTCCTACAATGAGCAGTTCTTC. Its protein product is CASSPWTSGSSYNEQFF.